The source of this T cell receptor beta chain is a study of cytomegalovirus exposure and HLA in healthy donors. Both 60 Vbeta primers and 13 Jbeta primers went into the PCR. Generated by immunoSEQ multiplex PCR, the TCRdb table keeps only in-frame clones and is missing some. The sample shows about 170,000 clones, about 83% of them seen only once. This clone was found a few times. This CDR3 is 15 amino acids long. V lost 5 bases, J lost 4 bases, and 12 bases stayed unmatched. CDR1 SGDLS and CDR2 YYNGEE come from the germline V gene. Source material: PBMCs. This sequence originates from a girl aged 10-17 years in good health and CMV-seropositive. The rearrangement links TRBV9 to TRBJ2-7, with 7 bases that match TRBD2. As DNA, the CDR3 is TGTGCCAGCAGTCGAACCAGCGGGGCAAAATACGAGCAGTACTTC. Translated, it gives CASSRTSGAKYEQYF. Full variable domain (remainder filled in from reference TRBV9 and TRBJ2-7): DSGVTQTPKHLITATGQRVTLRCSPRSGDLSVYWYQQSLDQGLQFLIQYYNGEERAKGNILERFSAQQFPDLHSELNLSSLELGDSALYFCASSRTSGAKYEQYFGPGTRLTVT.